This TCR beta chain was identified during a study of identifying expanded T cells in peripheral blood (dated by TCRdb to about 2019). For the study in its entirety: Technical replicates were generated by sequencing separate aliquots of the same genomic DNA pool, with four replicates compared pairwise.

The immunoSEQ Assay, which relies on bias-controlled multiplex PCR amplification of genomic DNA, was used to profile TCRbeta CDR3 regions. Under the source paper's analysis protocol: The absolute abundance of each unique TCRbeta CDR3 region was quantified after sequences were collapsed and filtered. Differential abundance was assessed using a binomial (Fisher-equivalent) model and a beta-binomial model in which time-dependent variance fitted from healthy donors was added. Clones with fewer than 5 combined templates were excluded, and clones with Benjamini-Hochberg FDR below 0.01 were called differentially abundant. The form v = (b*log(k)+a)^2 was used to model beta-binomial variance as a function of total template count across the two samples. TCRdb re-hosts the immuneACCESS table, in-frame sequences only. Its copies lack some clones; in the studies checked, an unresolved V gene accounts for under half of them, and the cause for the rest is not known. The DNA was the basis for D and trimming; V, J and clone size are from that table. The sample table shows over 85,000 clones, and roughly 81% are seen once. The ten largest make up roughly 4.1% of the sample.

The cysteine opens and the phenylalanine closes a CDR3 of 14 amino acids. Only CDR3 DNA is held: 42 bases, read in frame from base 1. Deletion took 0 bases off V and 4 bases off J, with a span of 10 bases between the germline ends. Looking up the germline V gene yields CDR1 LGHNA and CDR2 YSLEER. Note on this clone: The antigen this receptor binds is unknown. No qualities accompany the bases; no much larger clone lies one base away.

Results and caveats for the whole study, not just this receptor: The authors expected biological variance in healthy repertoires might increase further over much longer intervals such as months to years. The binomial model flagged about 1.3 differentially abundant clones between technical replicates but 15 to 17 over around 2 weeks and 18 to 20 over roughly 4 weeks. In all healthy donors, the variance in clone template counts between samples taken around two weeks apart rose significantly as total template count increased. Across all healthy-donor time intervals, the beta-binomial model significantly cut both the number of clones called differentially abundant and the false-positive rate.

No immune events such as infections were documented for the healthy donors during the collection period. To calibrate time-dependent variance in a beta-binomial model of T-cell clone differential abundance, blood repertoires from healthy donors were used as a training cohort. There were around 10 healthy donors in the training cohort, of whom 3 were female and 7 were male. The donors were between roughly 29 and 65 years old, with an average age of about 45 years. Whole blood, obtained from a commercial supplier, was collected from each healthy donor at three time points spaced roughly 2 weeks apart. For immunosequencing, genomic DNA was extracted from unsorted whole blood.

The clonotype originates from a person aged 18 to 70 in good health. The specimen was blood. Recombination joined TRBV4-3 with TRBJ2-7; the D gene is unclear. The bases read TGCGCCAGCAGCCAAGATGCGGCCGATTACGAGCAGTACTTC. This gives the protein CASSQDAADYEQYF.